Shown below are 5 T cell receptor beta chains from a single sample sequenced in a study of blood T cell repertoires in COVID-19. Assay: immunoSEQ multiplex PCR; the TCRdb copy retains only in-frame clones and omits some. The data hold around 210,000 clones, with about 91% observed a single time. Sequencing was performed on peripheral blood. These receptors came from a man in his late teens or twenties with active or convalescent COVID-19.

J is TRBJ1-5 and V is TRBV6-2 or TRBV6-3; D gene uncertain. Germline values: CDR1 MNHEY, CDR2 SVGEGT. The CDR3 has 15 amino acids. The ends were cut back, 2 bases at V and 0 bases at J, with 8 bases in the middle. The CDR3 here is CASSYAQSSNQPQHF. CDR3 bases: TGTGCCAGCAGTTACGCACAGAGTAGCAATCAGCCCCAGCATTTT.

This clone showed up just once. This sequence joins TRBV13 and TRBJ1-6; 7 nucleotides line up with TRBD1. The germline V gene encodes CDR1 PRHDT and CDR2 FYEKMQ (reference sequence). V dropped 4 bases and J dropped 6; count of bases not matched to a gene: 12. The CDR3 runs to 17 residues. The CDR3 here is CASSSRTGDLFNSPLHF. The DNA of the CDR3 is TGTGCCAGCAGCTCGCGCACAGGGGACCTTTTTAATTCACCCCTCCACTTT.

The V and J genes are TRBV5-1 and TRBJ2-1; TRBD1 is a possible D gene (6 bases). Germline-derived CDR1 and CDR2 are SGHRS and YFSETQ. The V end lost 0 bases, the J end lost 4 bases, and 11 bases lay between the germline ends. The CDR3 is 15 amino acids. The CDR3 protein is CASSLGQAYYNEQFF. The CDR3 DNA follows: TGCGCCAGCAGCTTGGGACAGGCCTATTACAATGAGCAGTTCTTC.

The sample holds one count of this clone. This chain uses TRBV19 with TRBJ1-5; D remains unclear. This CDR3 has 13 amino acids. The V gene lost 3 bases and the J gene lost 6 bases, with 9 bases spanning the gap. Per germline, CDR1 LNHDA and CDR2 SQIVND (reference sequence). The chain's CDR3 is CASSISEGQPQHF. CDR3 DNA: TGTGCCAGTAGTATCTCGGAGGGTCAGCCCCAGCATTTT.

The chain is built from TRBV12-3 or TRBV12-4 and TRBJ1-2; the match to TRBD1 covers 9 bases. After removal of 5 bases from V and 10 bases from J, the junction contained 8 bases not matched to a gene. CDR3 length: 13 amino acids. The CDR3 DNA is TGTGCCAGCAGTACAGGGGGCAGGGCTGACTACACCTTC. Translated: CASSTGGRADYTF.